This T cell receptor (beta chain) was identified in a study of cytomegalovirus exposure and HLA in healthy donors. In the study overall: The roughly 670 first-cohort repertoires shared a platform with the roughly 130 validation repertoires, as reported in a later analysis.

On this clone: Its antigen is currently unknown.

Sequenced by immunoSEQ multiplex PCR; TCRdb stores in-frame clones only, minus some. This table holds about 160,000 clones, about 88% found once. V lost 4 bases and J 2 bases, leaving 9 bases between the germline ends. There are 13 residues in the CDR3. Germline CDR1 and CDR2: MNHNY and SVGAGI (reference sequence). The donors were in the approximately 120-subject validation cohort; that cohort was separate from the roughly 680-subject first cohort. Study-wide findings and caveats: Rarity marked most TCR sequences, yet some public TCRs occurred in many donors.

This clonotype was sampled from a woman aged 18-29 years in good health and CMV-seronegative. The sequencing sample was made of PBMCs. The gene calls are TRBV6-6 and TRBJ2-7; no clear D gene. CDR3 residues: CASSFLSAYEQYF. The CDR3 nucleotides read TGTGCCAGCAGTTTCCTCTCGGCCTACGAGCAGTACTTC.